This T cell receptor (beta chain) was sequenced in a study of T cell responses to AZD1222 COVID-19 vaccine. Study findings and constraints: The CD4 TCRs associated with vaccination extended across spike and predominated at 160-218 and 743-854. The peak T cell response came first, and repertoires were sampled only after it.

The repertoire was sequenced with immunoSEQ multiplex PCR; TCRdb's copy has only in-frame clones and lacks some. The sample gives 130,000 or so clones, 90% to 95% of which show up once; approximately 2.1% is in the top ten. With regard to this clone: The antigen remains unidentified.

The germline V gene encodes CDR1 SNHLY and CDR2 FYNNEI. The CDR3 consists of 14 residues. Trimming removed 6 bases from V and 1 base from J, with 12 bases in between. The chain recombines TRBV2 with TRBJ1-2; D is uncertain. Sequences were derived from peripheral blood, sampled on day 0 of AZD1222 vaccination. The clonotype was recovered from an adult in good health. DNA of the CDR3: TGTGCCAGCAGGAGGCAGAATCTTAACTATGGCTACACCTTC. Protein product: CASRRQNLNYGYTF.